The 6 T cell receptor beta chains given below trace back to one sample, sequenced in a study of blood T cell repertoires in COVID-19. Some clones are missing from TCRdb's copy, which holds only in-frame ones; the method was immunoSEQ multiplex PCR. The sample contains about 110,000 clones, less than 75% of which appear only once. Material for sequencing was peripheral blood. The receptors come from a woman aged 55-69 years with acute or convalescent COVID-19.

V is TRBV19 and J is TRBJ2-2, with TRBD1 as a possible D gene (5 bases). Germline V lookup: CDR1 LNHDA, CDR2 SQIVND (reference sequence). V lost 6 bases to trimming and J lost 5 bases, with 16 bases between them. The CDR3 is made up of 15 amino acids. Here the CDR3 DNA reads TGTGCCAGTAGAAGGGGCAGGGTCGGAACCGGGGAGCTGTTTTTT. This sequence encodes CASRRGRVGTGELFF.

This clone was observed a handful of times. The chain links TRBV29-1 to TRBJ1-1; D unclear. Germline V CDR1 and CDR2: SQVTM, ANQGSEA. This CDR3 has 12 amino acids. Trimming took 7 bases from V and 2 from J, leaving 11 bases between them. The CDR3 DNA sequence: TGCAGCGCCGAAGCGGGTAACACTGAAGCTTTCTTT. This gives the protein CSAEAGNTEAFF.

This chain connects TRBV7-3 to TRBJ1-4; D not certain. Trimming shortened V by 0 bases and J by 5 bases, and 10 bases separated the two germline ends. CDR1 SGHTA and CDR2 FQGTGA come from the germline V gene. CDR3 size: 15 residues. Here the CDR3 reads CASSLTPGRNEKLFF. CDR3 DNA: TGTGCCAGCAGCTTAACGCCGGGTCGGAATGAAAAACTGTTTTTT.

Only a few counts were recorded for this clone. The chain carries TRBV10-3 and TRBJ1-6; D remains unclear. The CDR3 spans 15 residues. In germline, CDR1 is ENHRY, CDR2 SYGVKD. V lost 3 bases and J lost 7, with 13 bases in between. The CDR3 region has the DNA TGTGCCATCAGTGAAAATGGAGCCGGGAATTCACCCCTCCACTTT. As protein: CAISENGAGNSPLHF.

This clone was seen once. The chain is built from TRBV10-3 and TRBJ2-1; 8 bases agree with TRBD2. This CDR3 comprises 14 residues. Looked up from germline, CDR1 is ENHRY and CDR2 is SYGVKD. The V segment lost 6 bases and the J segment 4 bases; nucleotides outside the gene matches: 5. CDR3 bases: TGTGCCATCAGCCGGGGGGGCCTTTACAATGAGCAGTTCTTC. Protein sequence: CAISRGGLYNEQFF.

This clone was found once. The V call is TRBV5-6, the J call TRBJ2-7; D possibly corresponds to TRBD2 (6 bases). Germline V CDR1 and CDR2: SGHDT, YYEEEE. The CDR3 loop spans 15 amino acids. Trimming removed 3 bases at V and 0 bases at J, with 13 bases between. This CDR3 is CASSSQRVFSYEQYF. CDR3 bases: TGTGCCAGCAGCTCCCAGCGGGTCTTCTCCTACGAGCAGTACTTC.